This T cell receptor (beta chain) was identified during a study of CD8 T cells in ankylosing spondylitis (TCRdb year 2017). With respect to the entire study: To find TCR variants linked to disease, the study profiled T cell receptor beta repertoires in ankylosing spondylitis patients and healthy donors. In total, the full study cohort was made up of some 110 healthy donors and roughly 27 ankylosing spondylitis patients. Peripheral blood was sampled, and synovial fluid was also collected from ankylosing spondylitis patients.

The CDR3 spans 14 residues, from the cysteine through the phenylalanine. Kept here is only the CDR3 DNA, which spans 42 bases and is read in frame from base 1. V is trimmed back by 4 bases and J by 7 bases, and the junction contains 6 bases that no gene match accounts for. CDR1 and CDR2, per the germline V gene, are SGHRS and YFSETQ. Details on this clonotype: The antigen it recognizes is unknown. No quality values exist for individual bases; no much larger clone is one base distant.

This sample was sequenced with an Illumina HiSeq 2500. TCR beta libraries were prepared by quantitative 5'-RACE with molecular barcodes. Regarding the original processing steps: To identify disease-linked TCR variants, a new computational method was used, one built on a probabilistic model of VDJ rearrangement. TCRdb reprocessed the public reads (quality trimming at Q25 with fastp, clone calling with MiXCR) and kept in-frame beta chains. Rows are combined by CDR3 protein, so each entry shows the most common genes and DNA. V and J calls and clone size were set by TCRdb, not the authors. In this sample the table shows about 480,000 distinct CDR3 sequences, 17% of which occur a single time. The ten largest clones represent under 1.2% of the sample. What the work shows at the level of the full study, not this receptor alone: According to the report, matched synovial fluid samples from ankylosing spondylitis patients were significantly enriched for the disease-linked clones. Blood from ankylosing spondylitis patients appeared to be characterized by a TCR beta motif made up of seven or eight highly homologous amino acid variants. Some TCR beta motif variants had previously been reported in synovial fluid and blood of reactive arthritis patients, which suggested common disease-initiation mechanisms. In peripheral blood, the disease-linked clones were found at relatively low frequencies and had a CD8+ phenotype.

This sequence uses TRBV5-1 and TRBJ1-2, with 11 junctional bases fitting TRBD1. Sequenced input: blood, either unsorted or a sorted T cell fraction (not recorded which). The receptor was derived from a male donor with ankylosing spondylitis. CDR3 protein: CASSLGQGEVGYTF. The bases are TGCGCCAGCAGCCTGGGACAGGGGGAGGTTGGCTACACCTTC. Extended through the reference TRBV5-1 and TRBJ1-2 proteins, this CDR3 yields the full variable domain: KAGVTQTPRYLIKTRGQQVTLSCSPISGHRSVSWYQQTPGQGLQFLFEYFSETQRNKGNFPGRFSGRQFSNSRSEMNVSTLELGDSALYLCASSLGQGEVGYTFGSGTRLTVV.